The 12 T cell receptor beta chains below were found in one sample sequenced in a study of regulatory T cells in long-lasting Graves disease. Arm-PCR with iRepertoire HTBI primers amplified the CDR3 regions for these TCR beta libraries. TCRdb reanalysed the multiplex PCR reads using MiXCR and keeps one entry per CDR3 protein. The top ten clones hold 7.8% of a sample with roughly 500,000 distinct CDR3 sequences, 20% of them seen once. This sample's time point: persistent/refractory GD, antithyroid drugs over 5 years with positive TRAb. There was RNA extracted from PBMCs, and the TCR library was made from it. This material consisted of peripheral blood mononuclear cells (PBMCs), taken when the disease was refractory, from a patient treated with antithyroid drugs. The receptors stem from a female donor with Graves disease.

The genes are TRBV6-2 or TRBV6-3 and TRBJ2-2; D ambiguous. Germline V gene sequence: CDR1 MNHEY, CDR2 SVGEGT. This CDR3 contains 15 residues. Between the trimmed V and J ends, which lost 6 bases and 4 bases, there was a span of 15 bases. The CDR3 sequence: CASSSLSTRTGELFF. CDR3 DNA sequence: TGTGCCAGCAGCTCCCTCTCGACTCGCACCGGGGAGCTGTTTTTT.

This clonotype was counted many times. The chain carries TRBV29-1 and TRBJ1-1; no definite D call. The germline V and J ends were trimmed by 4 bases and 1 base, with 7 bases remaining between them. Germline CDR1 reads SQVTM; CDR2 reads ANQGSEA. This CDR3 comprises 12 residues. In DNA, the CDR3 is TGCAGCGTTGGGGCACCGAACACTGAAGCTTTCTTT. Its protein product is CSVGAPNTEAFF.

Ten or more counts support this clonotype. V usage is TRBV30 and J usage is TRBJ2-7, with D possibly TRBD1 on 5 matching bases. Germline assignment: CDR1 GTSNPN and CDR2 SVGIG (reference sequence). CDR3 length equals 10 residues. V lost 5 bases, J lost 4 bases, and 6 bases lay in between. Here the CDR3 reads CAWQGYEQYF. In nucleotides, the CDR3 is TGTGCCTGGCAGGGTTACGAGCAGTACTTC.

This clonotype was observed at least ten times. The J gene is TRBJ2-7, the V gene TRBV6-2 or TRBV6-3, with 8 bases fitting TRBD1. Germline V gene sequence: CDR1 MNHEY, CDR2 SVGEGT. The junction had 10 bases not matched to a gene; V was cut back by 4 bases and J by 5 bases. The CDR3 is 15 residues long. CDR3 bases: TGTGCCAGCAGTTCTCCGCCCGGACAGGGAAACGAGCAGTACTTC. As protein: CASSSPPGQGNEQYF.

The chain couples TRBV5-8 to TRBJ2-2; the match to TRBD1 covers 7 bases. The CDR3 is 13 residues long. Germline V gene data show CDR1 as SGHTS and CDR2 as YDEGEE. J gave up 6 bases and V 4 bases, and 3 bases lay outside the gene matches. The DNA for the CDR3 is TGTGCCAGCAGCAATACAGGGGCCGGGGAGCTGTTTTTT. As protein: CASSNTGAGELFF.

This clonotype was seen at least ten times. The chain links TRBV3-1 to TRBJ1-1; D gene unclear. The CDR3 runs 14 residues. Germline V gene sequence: CDR1 LGHDT, CDR2 YNNKEL (reference sequence). V was clipped by 4 bases and J by 4 bases, with 13 bases between them. The CDR3, as DNA: TGTGCCAGCAGCCTACGTCGAAGGCCCACTGAAGCTTTCTTT. Encoded protein: CASSLRRRPTEAFF.

In this sample, this clonotype turned up many times. The chain has TRBV27 and TRBJ2-1; no firm D call. The CDR3 runs to 13 residues. Between the trimmed V and J ends, which lost 0 bases and 10 bases, there was a span of 10 bases. Looked up from germline, CDR1 is MNHEY and CDR2 is SMNVEV (reference sequence). CDR3 protein: CASSLSSTKEQFF. In DNA, the CDR3 is TGTGCCAGCAGTTTATCCTCTACGAAGGAGCAGTTCTTC.

This clonotype was counted at least ten times. The chain carries TRBV6-1 and TRBJ1-4; D may be TRBD1 (5 bases). V lost 6 bases, J lost 7 bases, and 12 bases lay in between. Germline CDR1 is MNHNS and CDR2 is SASEGT. This CDR3 is built from 13 residues. This CDR3 is CASSDGGTEKLFF. The CDR3 DNA reads as TGTGCCAGCAGCGACGGAGGGACTGAAAAACTGTTTTTT.

This clonotype has at least ten counts. The rearrangement links TRBV6-1 to TRBJ1-2; the D gene is possibly TRBD1 (6 bases). This CDR3 is built from 15 residues. V dropped 2 bases and J dropped 8 bases, with 18 bases sitting between them. CDR1 MNHNS and CDR2 SASEGT come from the germline V gene. This CDR3 reads CASSERRTALWGYTF. The CDR3 bases are TGTGCCAGCAGTGAAAGAAGGACAGCGCTATGGGGCTACACCTTC.

The count of this clonotype is one. The V gene is TRBV7-9, the J gene TRBJ2-1, with a tentative D call TRBD2 (5 bases). The CDR3 contains 12 residues. The germline CDR1 and CDR2 sequences are SEHNR and FQNEAQ (reference sequence). V lost 5 bases to trimming and J lost 11 bases, with 13 bases between them. The CDR3: CASSTPGSKQFF. The CDR3 DNA is TGTGCCAGCAGCACCCCGGGATCGAAGCAGTTCTTC.

On this clonotype: The junction differs from germline at one of its ends, possibly a read error. The chain is built from TRBV7-9 and TRBJ2-2, with D perhaps TRBD1 or TRBD2 (6 bases each). CDR3 length: 14 amino acids. Germline CDR1 reads SEHNR; CDR2 reads FQNEAQ (reference sequence). CDR3 DNA sequence: TGTGCCGGCAGCTCCTACGGGGGCCCCGGGGAGCTGTTTTTT. It is translated as CAGSSYGGPGELFF.

This clonotype occurred a few times. This chain links TRBV5-1 with TRBJ2-7; 8 nucleotides line up with TRBD2. The V gene end was trimmed by 3 bases and the J gene end by 5 bases; junction bases not matched to a gene: 10. The CDR3 contains 15 residues. Germline-derived CDR1 and CDR2 are SGHRS and YFSETQ. The CDR3 DNA reads TGCGCCAGCAGCTCCCCTCAAGCGGGAGTGAACGAGCAGTACTTC. Translating it yields CASSSPQAGVNEQYF.